The 28 T cell receptor beta chains listed next were all sequenced from one sample in a study of cytomegalovirus exposure and HLA in healthy donors. Clones were sequenced by immunoSEQ multiplex PCR, and TCRdb holds only the in-frame ones, with some missing. The sample records about 250,000 clones, about 90% being singletons. The sequenced material came from PBMCs. The receptor set was obtained from a man younger than 35 in good health and CMV-seropositive.

The rearrangement uses TRBV15 and TRBJ1-3, with D possibly TRBD1 on 6 matching bases. Germline-derived CDR1 and CDR2 are LNHNV and YYDKDF (reference sequence). This CDR3 contains 17 residues. The V end lost 5 bases, the J end lost 2 bases, and 19 bases lay between the germline ends. The CDR3 DNA reads as TGTGCCACCAGCGAGATAGGGGGACCCTCGGCTGGAAACACCATATATTTT. Its translation: CATSEIGGPSAGNTIYF.

The chain is built from TRBV2 and TRBJ2-7; 13 nucleotides match TRBD2. The CDR3 has 15 residues. J lost 4 bases, V lost 6 bases, and 6 bases had no gene match. Germline lookup yields CDR1 SNHLY and CDR2 FYNNEI. The CDR3 nucleotides read TGTGCCAGCAGGTCTGGGACTAGCGGGATTTACGAGCAGTACTTC. Translated: CASRSGTSGIYEQYF. Looking up the rest from reference TRBV2 and TRBJ2-7 gives the full variable domain: EPEVTQTPSHQVTQMGQEVILRCVPISNHLYFYWYRQILGQKVEFLVSFYNNEISEKSEIFDDQFSVERPDGSNFTLKIRSTKLEDSAMYFCASRSGTSGIYEQYFGPGTRLTVT.

This chain joins TRBV2 and TRBJ1-5; D is unresolved. CDR3 size: 13 residues. Germline assignment: CDR1 SNHLY and CDR2 FYNNEI. Trimming took off 1 base at V and 7 bases at J, with 8 bases between the two ends. DNA for the CDR3: TGTGCCAGCAGTGAAGGGGGATCCCAGCCCCAGCATTTT. Its translation is CASSEGGSQPQHF.

The chain employs TRBV4-3 and TRBJ2-2; no clear D gene. The CDR3 covers 15 residues. Between the trimmed V and J ends, which lost 4 bases and 5 bases, there was a span of 14 bases. CDR1 and CDR2 from the germline V gene are LGHNA and YSLEER. CDR3 protein: CASSLSPRETGELFF. CDR3 sequence (DNA): TGCGCCAGCAGCCTGAGCCCCCGAGAGACCGGGGAGCTGTTTTTT.

The rearrangement joins TRBV7-9 to TRBJ1-5; 8 bases fit TRBD1. V lost 5 bases, J lost 6 bases, and 6 bases stayed unmatched. In germline, CDR1 is SEHNR, CDR2 FQNEAQ (reference sequence). CDR3 length: 14 amino acids. The DNA for the CDR3 is TGTGCCAGCAGCGCCTTACAGGGGGGTCAGCCCCAGCATTTT. Translated, it gives CASSALQGGQPQHF.

As concerns this clone: Other DNA sequences in this specimen translate into the identical CDR3. J is TRBJ2-7 and V is TRBV2; 7 bases align to TRBD1. Germline loops: CDR1 SNHLY, CDR2 FYNNEI. The CDR3 has 12 amino acids. J was trimmed by 5 bases and V by 4 bases; bases with no gene match: 2. The CDR3 sequence: CASSGQGHEQYF. CDR3 sequence (DNA): TGTGCCAGCAGTGGACAGGGCCACGAGCAGTACTTC.

J is TRBJ2-1 and V is TRBV5-6, with 8 bases aligning to TRBD2. The CDR3 runs to 14 residues. Germline V lookup: CDR1 SGHDT, CDR2 YYEEEE. V dropped 4 bases and J dropped 7; count of bases not matched to a gene: 7. The CDR3 DNA reads TGTGCCAGCAGCCTGAGCGGGAGTAGAAATGAGCAGTTCTTC. Amino acid sequence: CASSLSGSRNEQFF.

The chain joins TRBV6-5 to TRBJ2-3, with 8 bases identical to TRBD2. V shed 4 bases and J 2 bases; nucleotides not matched to a gene: 8. Germline lookup yields CDR1 MNHEY and CDR2 SVGAGI. CDR3 length: 16 amino acids. CDR3 sequence reads: CASSSFRRGDTDTQYF. As DNA, the CDR3 is TGTGCCAGCAGTTCCTTTCGGCGGGGGGACACAGATACGCAGTATTTT.

The chain employs TRBV19 and TRBJ1-1, with TRBD1 matching 12 bases. The germline CDR1 and CDR2 sequences are LNHDA and SQIVND (reference sequence). The CDR3 is made up of 15 amino acids. Trimming took 5 bases from V and 4 from J; bases not matched to a gene: 5. CDR3 amino acids: CASSPGTGGLTEAFF. The CDR3 DNA follows: TGTGCCAGTAGTCCCGGGACAGGGGGCCTCACTGAAGCTTTCTTT.

This chain joins TRBV5-1 and TRBJ2-4, with 8 nucleotides matching TRBD1. Losses at the gene ends were 4 bases for V and 6 bases for J; bases not matched to a gene: 12. Germline V gene sequence: CDR1 SGHRS, CDR2 YFSETQ. This CDR3 region has 16 residues. The CDR3 sequence is CASSGTTGEKGNIQYF. CDR3 DNA sequence: TGCGCCAGCAGCGGTACGACAGGGGAAAAGGGAAACATTCAGTACTTC.

The chain couples TRBV5-1 to TRBJ1-1; D perhaps matches TRBD1 (6 bases). Germline values: CDR1 SGHRS, CDR2 YFSETQ. V was pared by 2 bases and J by 1 base, with 9 bases between. There are 14 residues in the CDR3. The CDR3: CASSLQGRNTEAFF. The CDR3 nucleotides read TGCGCCAGCAGCTTACAGGGTCGGAACACTGAAGCTTTCTTT.

This clone was detected a few times. The chain recombines TRBV27 with TRBJ1-3; D unclear. This CDR3 comprises 14 residues. CDR1 is MNHEY and CDR2 is SMNVEV in the germline V gene (reference sequence). Trimming took 3 bases from V and 1 from J, leaving 7 bases between them. The DNA of the CDR3 is TGTGCCAGCAGTTTCGCGGGATCTGGAAACACCATATATTTT. It encodes CASSFAGSGNTIYF.

The chain links TRBV6-6 to TRBJ1-4; 8 bases are shared with TRBD1. Germline CDR1 MNHNY, CDR2 SVGAGI (reference sequence). This CDR3 is built from 16 residues. With 2 bases clipped from V and 0 bases from J, the junction kept 2 bases outside the gene matches. In DNA, the CDR3 is TGTGCCAGCAGTTACCAGACAGGGGCAACTAATGAAAAACTGTTTTTT. Protein sequence: CASSYQTGATNEKLFF.

The chain couples TRBV4-3 to TRBJ2-2; D is possibly TRBD1 or TRBD2 (5 bases each). V gave up 4 bases and J gave up 0 bases, with 15 bases separating them. CDR3 size: 17 residues. Germline lookup yields CDR1 LGHNA and CDR2 YSLEER. DNA of the CDR3: TGCGCCAGCAGCCGGTTTTCTGGGACGGCGAACACCGGGGAGCTGTTTTTT. Protein product: CASSRFSGTANTGELFF.

The chain links TRBV11-2 to TRBJ1-1; D is perhaps TRBD1 (5 bases). CDR1 and CDR2 (germline): SGHAT, FQNNGV. Trimming removed 3 bases from V and 7 bases from J, with 9 bases in between. The CDR3 has 12 amino acids. The CDR3 DNA reads TGTGCCAGCAGCTTGAGGGGCCATGAAGCTTTCTTT. Translating it yields CASSLRGHEAFF.

A single count supports this clone. V gene TRBV29-1 combines with J gene TRBJ1-1; D is possibly TRBD1 (6 bases). Trimming stripped 4 bases from V and 0 bases from J, with 15 bases between. The CDR3 loop spans 15 amino acids. The germline gives CDR1 SQVTM, CDR2 ANQGSEA. CDR3 nucleotides: TGCAGCGTTGCGGGGGGCAAGGGACTGAACACTGAAGCTTTCTTT. It translates to CSVAGGKGLNTEAFF.

The genes are TRBV5-3 and TRBJ2-1, with D unclear. TRBV5-3 is identified as an open reading frame with a role that is uncertain. The CDR3 contains 12 residues. V lost 4 bases and J lost 5, with 7 bases in between. This chain's CDR3 is CARSKLDNEQFF. CDR3 in DNA: TGTGCCAGAAGCAAACTTGACAATGAGCAGTTCTTC.

The chain has TRBV6-5 and TRBJ2-7, with 10 bases matching TRBD1. The J segment lost 3 bases and the V segment lost 2 bases, leaving 1 base of the junction unmatched. CDR1 is MNHEY, CDR2 SVGAGI, per germline. This CDR3 is 14 amino acids long. The CDR3 protein is CASSYGQGGYEQYF. The DNA for the CDR3 is TGTGCCAGCAGTTACGGACAGGGGGGCTACGAGCAGTACTTC.

The chain has TRBV9 and TRBJ2-2, with no clear D. Germline-derived CDR1 and CDR2 are SGDLS and YYNGEE. The CDR3 covers 16 residues. Deletions cut 2 bases from V and 0 bases from J, with 11 bases between. CDR3 in amino acids: CASSVDPTANTGELFF. CDR3 sequence (DNA): TGTGCCAGCAGCGTCGACCCGACGGCGAACACCGGGGAGCTGTTTTTT.

The genes are TRBV10-3 and TRBJ1-1, with a weak D call TRBD1 (5 bases). V was cut by 5 bases and J by 4 bases, with 14 bases left in between. There are 14 residues in the CDR3. Looked up from germline, CDR1 is ENHRY and CDR2 is SYGVKD. This chain's CDR3 is CAISFSTGGTEAFF. In DNA form, the CDR3 reads TGTGCCATCAGTTTCTCGACGGGGGGCACTGAAGCTTTCTTT.

V and J are TRBV10-3 and TRBJ1-5, with D possibly being TRBD1 (5 bases). Deletions cut 0 bases from V and 3 bases from J, with 9 bases between. Germline V gene lookup returns CDR1 ENHRY and CDR2 SYGVKD. The CDR3 length is 15 residues. For the CDR3, the DNA is TGTGCCATCAGTGAGTCAGAGACAGCCAATCAGCCCCAGCATTTT. The encoded protein is CAISESETANQPQHF.

The rearrangement joins TRBV6-1 to TRBJ2-7, with TRBD1 matching over 10 bases. The CDR3 consists of 14 residues. Trimming at V came to 4 bases and at J to 3 bases, leaving 3 bases not matched to a gene. Germline values: CDR1 MNHNS, CDR2 SASEGT. The CDR3 reads CASSAGQGIYEQYF. The CDR3 bases are TGTGCCAGCAGTGCGGGACAGGGGATCTACGAGCAGTACTTC.

This clone was counted many times. The V and J genes are TRBV2 and TRBJ2-6; the match to TRBD2 covers 11 bases. The CDR3 is 18 amino acids. Germline assignment: CDR1 SNHLY and CDR2 FYNNEI. V lost 5 bases and J lost 1; bases outside the gene matches: 7. DNA for the CDR3: TGTGCCAGCAGTCTTCCGGGACTAGCGGCGTCTGGGGCCAACGTCCTGACTTTC. This gives the protein CASSLPGLAASGANVLTF.

The chain links TRBV5-1 to TRBJ1-1; 8 nucleotides match TRBD1. The V and J ends lost 4 bases and 3 bases, in that order; junction bases with no gene match: 5. This CDR3 region has 14 residues. Germline V gene data show CDR1 as SGHRS and CDR2 as YFSETQ. This CDR3 is CASSDRTGHTEAFF. CDR3 in DNA: TGCGCCAGCAGCGACCGGACAGGGCACACTGAAGCTTTCTTT.

This chain links TRBV5-1 with TRBJ2-3, with 8 bases aligning to TRBD1. The CDR3 has 14 amino acids. V trimming: 0 bases; J trimming: 5 bases; junction bases outside the gene matches: 2. Germline values: CDR1 SGHRS, CDR2 YFSETQ. The CDR3: CASSLEQGEDTQYF. The CDR3 coding sequence is TGCGCCAGCAGCTTGGAACAGGGGGAAGATACGCAGTATTTT.

The gene calls are TRBV27 and TRBJ1-5; D is unresolved. Germline lookup yields CDR1 MNHEY and CDR2 SMNVEV (reference sequence). This CDR3 spans 12 amino acids. Trimming cost V 7 bases and J 16 bases, with 20 bases left between them. This chain's CDR3 is CASTTKEGPEHF. The CDR3 DNA follows: TGTGCCAGCACCACTAAGGAGGGCCCGGAACATTTT.

The gene calls are TRBV5-6 and TRBJ2-1; 9 bases fit TRBD1. The CDR3 sequence is 14 residues long. Germline V gene lookup returns CDR1 SGHDT and CDR2 YYEEEE. J lost 13 bases, V lost 4 bases, and 12 bases had no gene match. The CDR3 DNA reads as TGTGCCAGCAGCCAGTTCGATACAGGGGGCAAACAGTTCTTC. Translation gives CASSQFDTGGKQFF. Looking up the rest from reference TRBV5-6 and TRBJ2-1 gives the full variable domain: DAGVTQSPTHLIKTRGQQVTLRCSPKSGHDTVSWYQQALGQGPQFIFQYYEEEERQRGNFPDRFSGHQFPNYSSELNVNALLLGDSALYLCASSQFDTGGKQFFGPGTRLTVL.

The chain combines TRBV5-1 with TRBJ1-2; perhaps TRBD1 as D (5 bases). Per germline, CDR1 SGHRS and CDR2 YFSETQ. The CDR3 contains 15 residues. V was pared by 4 bases and J by 0 bases, with 13 bases between. CDR3 residues: CASSPVGQTNYGYTF. The CDR3 coding sequence is TGCGCCAGCAGCCCCGTGGGGCAGACTAACTATGGCTACACCTTC. Full variable domain (missing parts from reference TRBV5-1 and TRBJ1-2): KAGVTQTPRYLIKTRGQQVTLSCSPISGHRSVSWYQQTPGQGLQFLFEYFSETQRNKGNFPGRFSGRQFSNSRSEMNVSTLELGDSALYLCASSPVGQTNYGYTFGSGTRLTVV.